This T cell receptor beta chain emerged from a study of Graves' ophthalmopathy and Graves' hyperthyroidism. Study-wide points: Blood repertoires reportedly contained most expanded thyroid clonotypes above 0.001 frequency.

Investigators amplified TCR beta CDR3 regions from RNA transcripts. The workflow started with a first-round RT-PCR run with HTBI primers and then moved on to a second-round multiplex PCR. From the multiplex PCR reads, TCRdb called clonotypes with MiXCR, one entry per CDR3 protein. The data hold about 400,000 distinct CDR3 sequences, with about a sixth observed a single time. Turning to this clonotype: Its specificity is not known.

Ophthalmopathy-affected donors exhibited moderate-to-severe activity, CAS ≥3, NOSPECS ≥4, and duration under 3 months. A diagnosis was made from clinical symptoms together with serum thyroxine, TRAb, thyroid ultrasound and orbital computed tomography. Sequenced input: peripheral blood. The source of this sequence is a woman in her late teens or twenties with Graves' ophthalmopathy.

CDR3 residues: CSAPGTGEGYGYTF. The CDR3 DNA sequence: TGCAGTGCCCCCGGGACAGGGGAAGGCTATGGCTACACCTTC. V is TRBV20-1 and J is TRBJ1-2; the match to TRBD1 covers 10 bases. The V gene's germline CDR1 is DFQATT and CDR2 SNEGSKA (reference sequence). The CDR3 has 14 residues. The V segment lost 6 bases and the J segment 4 bases; nucleotides outside the gene matches: 8.